Shown below are 10 T cell receptor beta chains from a single sample sequenced in a study of T cell changes during pregnancy in multiple sclerosis. Some clones are missing from TCRdb's copy, which holds only in-frame ones; the method was immunoSEQ multiplex PCR. The data show approximately 40,000 clones, more than 85% seen once. Sample: CD8+ T cells from peripheral blood mononuclear cells, taken in the third trimester of pregnancy. Receptors were obtained from a female donor with multiple sclerosis, enrolled in a pregnancy study.

The chain is built from TRBV6-5 and TRBJ1-5, with D uncertain. Germline assignment: CDR1 MNHEY and CDR2 SVGAGI. The length of the CDR3 is 13 residues. V was shortened by 0 bases and J by 4 bases, with 4 bases between the two germline ends. CDR3 sequence reads: CASSYSQNQPQHF. DNA for the CDR3: TGTGCCAGCAGTTACTCGCAGAATCAGCCCCAGCATTTT.

The chain joins TRBV27 to TRBJ2-3, with no clear D. The V end lost 7 bases, the J end lost 7 bases, and 15 bases lay between the germline ends. The CDR3 is made up of 13 amino acids. CDR1 and CDR2 from the germline V gene are MNHEY and SMNVEV (reference sequence). The CDR3 DNA follows: TGTGCCAGCACCCCCCTGACTGGTCATACGCAGTATTTT. As protein: CASTPLTGHTQYF.

The rearrangement joins TRBV15 to TRBJ2-5, with 7 bases that match TRBD1. CDR1 LNHNV and CDR2 YYDKDF come from the germline V gene (reference sequence). CDR3 size: 14 residues. V lost 1 base and J lost 1; bases outside the gene matches: 0. The CDR3 region has the DNA TGTGCCACCAGCAGAGGGACAGGCCAAGAGACCCAGTACTTC. Protein: CATSRGTGQETQYF.

The sample holds a few counts of this clone. Written as DNA, the CDR3 is TGCAGCGTTCAATCTGACAGGGGTACTGAAGCTTTCTTT. This gives the protein CSVQSDRGTEAFF. The chain couples TRBV29-1 to TRBJ1-1; 8 bases are shared with TRBD1. J lost 5 bases, V lost 5 bases, and 7 bases had no gene match. The CDR3 spans 13 residues. CDR1 and CDR2 from the germline V gene are SQVTM and ANQGSEA.

This clone was detected only once. The V call is TRBV7-9, the J call TRBJ2-2, with D possibly being TRBD2 (5 bases). This CDR3 spans 15 amino acids. V gave up 2 bases and J gave up 5 bases, with 12 bases separating them. Germline V CDR1 and CDR2: SEHNR, FQNEAQ (reference sequence). The DNA for the CDR3 is TGTGCCAGCAGCTTACCGGGGAGAGGTACCGGGGAGCTGTTTTTT. Its translation is CASSLPGRGTGELFF.

A single count supports this clone. The chain links TRBV4-2 to TRBJ2-1; 12 bases agree with TRBD2. V was clipped by 2 bases and J by 8 bases; unmatched bases: 10. The germline CDR1 and CDR2 sequences are LGHNA and YNFKEQ. CDR3 size: 17 residues. The CDR3 DNA sequence: TGTGCCAGCAGCCAATTTCTAGCGGGAGGGGGGACAGATGAGCAGTTCTTC. Translation gives CASSQFLAGGGTDEQFF.

The chain recombines TRBV7-8 with TRBJ1-1; tentative D call: TRBD1 (5 bases). V lost 5 bases to trimming and J lost 3 bases, with 19 bases between them. Germline V gene data show CDR1 as SGHVS and CDR2 as FQNEAQ. The length of the CDR3 is 16 residues. The CDR3 loop reads CASSPRGGGFDTEAFF. In DNA form, the CDR3 reads TGTGCCAGCAGCCCACGTGGGGGGGGTTTCGACACTGAAGCTTTCTTT.

The chain joins TRBV27 to TRBJ2-7; 8 nucleotides line up with TRBD2. J was trimmed by 3 bases and V by 5 bases; bases with no gene match: 6. The germline CDR1 and CDR2 sequences are MNHEY and SMNVEV (reference sequence). The CDR3 loop spans 14 amino acids. In nucleotides, the CDR3 is TGTGCCAGCAGTCCTAGCGGGTCCTTCTACGAGCAGTACTTC. As protein: CASSPSGSFYEQYF.

The rearrangement joins TRBV4-3 to TRBJ2-1; TRBD2 might be the D (6 bases). This CDR3 region has 16 residues. CDR1 is LGHNA, CDR2 YSLEER, per germline. V dropped 0 bases and J dropped 4 bases, with 13 bases sitting between them. CDR3 nucleotides: TGCGCCAGCAGCCAAGATCAGCCTAGCGCTTACAATGAGCAGTTCTTC. This codes for CASSQDQPSAYNEQFF.

This chain connects TRBV4-3 to TRBJ2-5; a weak D match, TRBD1 (5 bases). V was cut by 0 bases and J by 5 bases, with 13 bases left in between. Germline V lookup: CDR1 LGHNA, CDR2 YSLEER. The CDR3 runs to 15 residues. CDR3 amino acids: CASSQDEGVWETQYF. The CDR3 DNA reads TGCGCCAGCAGCCAAGACGAAGGGGTTTGGGAGACCCAGTACTTC.